The TCR beta chain under discussion was sequenced for a study of cytomegalovirus exposure and HLA in healthy donors. The wider study: Approximately 80 million unique TCRs, all from HLA-typed donors, were included in an early release of the data.

The PCR had 60 Vbeta and 13 Jbeta primers. Assay used: immunoSEQ multiplex PCR; TCRdb lists only in-frame clones, some missing. The sample has some 78,000 clones; approximately 70% are singletons. Per germline, CDR1 MNHEY and CDR2 SMNVEV (reference sequence). CDR3 length equals 18 residues. The ends were cut back, 1 base at V and 3 bases at J, with 16 bases in the middle. This receptor was taken from a woman aged 40 to 50 in good health and CMV-seropositive. The chain couples TRBV27 to TRBJ1-6; D is perhaps TRBD1 (6 bases). Sequenced sample: PBMCs. This CDR3 reads CASSLLPSRGVYNSPLHF. The CDR3, as DNA: TGTGCCAGCAGTTTATTACCCAGCAGGGGCGTCTATAATTCACCCCTCCACTTT.